This T cell receptor beta chain appears in the sequencing data of a study of T cell responses to AZD1222 COVID-19 vaccine (dated by TCRdb to the early 2020s). Study-wide context: AZD1222 recipients given second doses at about 4 weeks or at about 12 weeks were pooled, since spike-specific TCR depth and breadth were not found to differ between the two schedules. A total of approximately 240 trial participants underwent TCR sequencing, of whom under 220 had received two doses of AZD1222 and 26 had received two doses of the MenACWY control vaccine. Enrollment into the trials was organized by age into subgroups of 18-55, 56-69 and 70-plus years, and those subgroups contained around 150, 28 and 57 TCR-sequenced participants, respectively. What the research found in general, with its limitations: Spike-specific TCR breadth and depth rose significantly after two AZD1222 doses compared with day 0 and with MenACWY recipients. The whole spike protein was spanned by vaccine-associated CD4 TCRs, and dominant responses were seen in regions 160-218 and 743-854. Participants were mostly white British and included more females than males, and it was suggested by the authors that clonal diversity may have been underestimated. Only six AZD1222 recipients were SARS-CoV-2 seropositive at baseline, limiting conclusions about previously exposed vaccinees. Reportedly, almost half of the unique spike-specific TCRs recognized epitopes lying outside the regions that are mutated in the B.1.351 and B.1.1.7 variants. In the small 56-69-year group, the increase in depth fell short of significance, most likely because of low power. No day 14 peak-response samples were available, so repertoires were characterized only after the peak T cell response.

The label giving this sample's time point can be read as: baseline before first vaccination. Vaccinee samples were obtained from the UK trials COV001 and COV002, which included a single-blind randomized controlled phase 2/3 trial of AZD1222 (ChAdOx1 nCoV-19) in healthy adults. For TCRbeta chain sequencing, PBMC samples were collected from trial participants at day 0 and at day 28 after the second dose. The CDR3 regions of human TCRbeta chains were analyzed by immunosequencing. In the paper's pipeline: TCRs in the repertoires were compared against a reference library of SARS-CoV-2-specific TCRs that had been generated with the MIRA antigen-specificity platform. Breadth meant the fraction of unique TCRs that were SARS-CoV-2-associated, whereas depth meant the fraction of total T cells that were SARS-CoV-2-associated. Using the MIRA data, each spike-specific TCR was mapped to the spike region that the TCR reacts to and placed in a CD4 or CD8 class. Log10-transformed breadth and depth values were compared by one-way ANOVA with Sidak's multiple comparisons tests. The source is immuneACCESS, and TCRdb retained only in-frame sequences with V and J called. Part of the clones is not carried over; for the studies checked, unresolved V genes explain less than half of this, and the remainder is unexplained. V and J calls and clone size follow that table, whereas D and trimming were derived from the DNA. This sample comprises more than 150,000 clones, almost 90% of them detected only once. The ten largest clonotypes hold approximately 0.49% of the sample.

CDR1 SGHKS and CDR2 YYEKEE are derived from the germline V gene (reference sequence). V loses 0 bases of germline sequence and J loses 0 bases, and the interval between the two ends is 13 bases. Taken from cysteine to phenylalanine, the CDR3 has 17 residues. The CDR3 DNA has 51 bases and is translated from base 1. This clone has just a few counts. No antigen is known for it. Within one base of it there is no much larger clone, and no base qualities were kept. The sequencing used peripheral blood, collected on day 0 of AZD1222 vaccination. The chain is assembled from TRBV5-5 and TRBJ1-3; the D gene lacks a confident call. This TCR was sampled from an adult in good health. In nucleotide form, the sequence is TGTGCCAGCAGCTTGGAACAGCTCCTTAGCTCTGGAAACACCATATATTTT. Its translation is CASSLEQLLSSGNTIYF.